These 21 T cell receptor beta chains were sequenced from one sample in a study of T cells in Graves' hyperthyroidism and ophthalmopathy. Amplified regions were TCR beta CDR3 sequences from RNA transcripts. Initially, a first-round RT-PCR of the TCR CDR3 employed the HTBI primer set. MiXCR was run by TCRdb on the multiplex PCR reads, yielding one entry per CDR3 protein. This sample has some 300,000 distinct CDR3 sequences; about 13% occur once, and the top ten carry roughly 7.9%. The specimen was blood. The receptor set was obtained from a woman aged 40 to 49 with Graves' hyperthyroidism.

In this sample, this clonotype turned up many times. The V and J genes are TRBV6-1 and TRBJ1-5; 10 bases are a match to TRBD1. Trimming removed 6 bases from V and 7 bases from J; junction bases left unmatched: 21. This CDR3 contains 19 residues. The germline CDR1 and CDR2 sequences are MNHNS and SASEGT. In DNA form, the CDR3 reads TGTGCCAGCAGGGAAACCCCGGGAGGACAGGGGGGTGTTCAACAGCCCCAGCATTTT. Its translation: CASRETPGGQGGVQQPQHF.

This clonotype has a handful of counts. This chain uses TRBV9 with TRBJ2-2; TRBD2 might be the D (5 bases). CDR1 and CDR2 (germline): SGDLS, YYNGEE. V was trimmed by 1 base and J by 5 bases, leaving 12 bases between them. The CDR3 loop spans 15 amino acids. In DNA form, the CDR3 reads TGTGCCAGCAGCGTATTTTCCGGAGGAACCGGGGAGCTGTTTTTT. Residues: CASSVFSGGTGELFF.

The chain recombines TRBV19 with TRBJ2-2; 13 bases map to TRBD2. Germline V gene data show CDR1 as LNHDA and CDR2 as SQIVND (reference sequence). The junction had 5 bases not matched to a gene; V was cut back by 5 bases and J by 8 bases. The CDR3 extends over 15 amino acids. The CDR3: CASSATSGREGELFF. The CDR3 DNA is TGTGCCAGTAGTGCAACTAGCGGGAGGGAGGGGGAGCTGTTTTTT.

The sample holds a few counts of this clonotype. CDR3 sequence: CASSPGLVGGHEQYF. In DNA form, the CDR3 reads TGTGCCAGCAGCCCAGGACTAGTCGGGGGTCACGAGCAGTACTTC. V usage is TRBV7-9 and J usage is TRBJ2-7, with 7 bases aligning to TRBD2. Germline trimming cut 5 bases from V and 5 bases from J; bases unmatched to any gene: 12. The CDR3 has 15 residues. The V gene's germline CDR1 is SEHNR and CDR2 FQNEAQ (reference sequence).

This clonotype was seen many times. The chain recombines TRBV5-1 with TRBJ2-7; D remains unclear. The germline V gene encodes CDR1 SGHRS and CDR2 YFSETQ. The CDR3 runs to 12 residues. V was pared by 2 bases and J by 5 bases, with 8 bases between. The DNA of the CDR3 is TGCGCCAGCAGCTTTGACCGTCACGAGCAGTACTTC. Translation: CASSFDRHEQYF.

This clonotype is medium-sized by share. This rearrangement joins TRBV12-3 or TRBV12-4 to TRBJ1-1; D is undetermined. This CDR3 is 14 amino acids long. Trimming left V 7 bases short and J 3 bases short, with 15 bases between. Here the CDR3 reads CASTLGPWDTEAFF. CDR3 nucleotides: TGTGCCAGCACCCTCGGCCCCTGGGACACTGAAGCTTTCTTT.

This clonotype was recorded a few times. The chain's CDR3 is CASSLALAGGGETQYF. CDR3 bases: TGTGCCAGCAGCTTGGCACTAGCGGGAGGAGGGGAGACCCAGTACTTC. The V gene is TRBV5-8, the J gene TRBJ2-5, with 12 bases identical to TRBD2. With V trimmed by 0 bases and J by 5 bases, 5 bases remained unmatched. Germline CDR1 is SGHTS and CDR2 is YDEGEE. The CDR3 runs 16 residues.

This clonotype was recorded many times. The rearrangement links TRBV12-3 or TRBV12-4 to TRBJ2-5; 14 bases are shared with TRBD2. Trimming removed 3 bases from V and 3 bases from J; junction bases left unmatched: 9. This CDR3 is built from 18 residues. The CDR3 here is CASSLPLPGLAGEETQYF. The CDR3 DNA follows: TGTGCCAGCAGTTTGCCCTTGCCGGGACTAGCGGGAGAAGAGACCCAGTACTTC.

The sample holds a few counts of this clonotype. The chain carries TRBV6-2 or TRBV6-3 and TRBJ2-3, with unresolved D. Germline values: CDR1 MNHEY, CDR2 SVGEGT. The V and J ends lost 7 bases and 5 bases respectively, with 13 bases between them. The CDR3 has 13 amino acids. CDR3 in amino acids: CASTQAKGDTQYF. The CDR3 nucleotides are TGTGCCAGCACTCAGGCCAAAGGAGATACGCAGTATTTT.

Concerning this clonotype: Germline is not matched at one junction end, which may reflect a read error. This sequence joins TRBV20-1 and TRBJ2-1, with 13 bases identical to TRBD2. The germline CDR1 and CDR2 sequences are DFQATT and SNEGSKA (reference sequence). The CDR3 sequence is 18 residues long. The CDR3 DNA sequence: TGCAGTGCCATCCCCCGGGGACTAGCGGGAAGTATATACAGTGAGCAGTTCTTC. This translates into CSAIPRGLAGSIYSEQFF.

Many counts were recorded for this clonotype. This chain connects TRBV7-2 to TRBJ2-4, with 10 bases matching TRBD2. Unmatched junction bases numbered 4, after V lost 5 bases and J lost 6 bases. Germline CDR1 and CDR2: SGHTA and FQGNSA. The CDR3 covers 14 residues. The CDR3 nucleotides read TGTGCCAGCAGCCCAGCGGGAGGGGGAAACATTCAGTACTTC. Amino acid sequence: CASSPAGGGNIQYF.

This clonotype came up many times. The gene calls are TRBV7-9 and TRBJ1-2; D is unclear. The CDR3 consists of 12 residues. Germline values: CDR1 SEHNR, CDR2 FQNEAQ (reference sequence). V dropped 1 base and J dropped 9 bases, with 9 bases sitting between them. The CDR3 bases are TGTGCCAGCAGCTTAGAGGGCAGTAGCTACACCTTC. Amino acid sequence: CASSLEGSSYTF.

J is TRBJ2-1 and V is TRBV27; TRBD2 agrees at 11 bases. This CDR3 has 13 residues. Losses at the gene ends were 10 bases for V and 6 bases for J; bases not matched to a gene: 5. Germline assignment: CDR1 MNHEY and CDR2 SMNVEV (reference sequence). The CDR3 sequence is CATRLAGGNEQFF. The CDR3 DNA follows: TGTGCCACTCGGCTAGCGGGAGGCAATGAGCAGTTCTTC.

In this sample, this clonotype turned up many times. This sequence joins TRBV29-1 and TRBJ2-1; TRBD1 aligns across 8 bases. The CDR3 contains 16 residues. V lost 2 bases to trimming and J lost 0 bases; unmatched junction nucleotides: 6. Germline V gene sequence: CDR1 SQVTM, CDR2 ANQGSEA. This CDR3 reads CSVELGQASSYNEQFF. The CDR3 bases are TGCAGCGTTGAATTGGGACAGGCAAGCTCCTACAATGAGCAGTTCTTC.

The rearrangement joins TRBV30 to TRBJ2-7, with D hard to call. CDR1 GTSNPN and CDR2 SVGIG come from the germline V gene (reference sequence). The CDR3 spans 15 residues. The V gene lost 0 bases and the J gene lost 0 bases, with 12 bases spanning the gap. The CDR3 sequence: CAWSVSPTHSYEQYF. The DNA of the CDR3 is TGTGCCTGGAGTGTATCCCCCACACACTCCTACGAGCAGTACTTC.

The chain joins TRBV19 to TRBJ1-3; 8 nucleotides line up with TRBD1. Germline trimming cut 7 bases from V and 5 bases from J; bases unmatched to any gene: 7. This CDR3 has 14 residues. CDR1 and CDR2 from the germline V gene are LNHDA and SQIVND (reference sequence). CDR3 amino acids: CASTRQGIRNTIYF. Written as DNA, the CDR3 is TGTGCCAGTACCCGACAGGGGATTCGAAACACCATATATTTT.

This clonotype has ten or more counts. V usage is TRBV2 and J usage is TRBJ2-1; D is possibly TRBD2 (6 bases). Germline V gives CDR1 SNHLY, CDR2 FYNNEI. V gave up 4 bases and J gave up 1 base, with 8 bases separating them. The CDR3 totals 14 residues. In DNA, the CDR3 is TGTGCCAGCAGTGCCGGAGGGTCCTACAATGAGCAGTTCTTC. It specifies CASSAGGSYNEQFF.

This clonotype was counted many times. The rearrangement uses TRBV7-9 and TRBJ2-3, with TRBD1 as a possible D gene (5 bases). Germline CDR1 and CDR2: SEHNR and FQNEAQ (reference sequence). Trimming took off 4 bases at V and 2 bases at J, with 10 bases between the two ends. CDR3 length: 14 amino acids. The CDR3 is CASSSGHLTDTQYF. CDR3 sequence (DNA): TGTGCCAGCAGCTCCGGACACCTCACAGATACGCAGTATTTT.

Note on this clonotype: This may arise from a read error, as a much more abundant clone is one base away. This sequence joins TRBV18 and TRBJ2-1; no reliable D call. Per the germline V gene, CDR1 is KGHSH and CDR2 is LQKENI. The CDR3 is 15 amino acids. V was trimmed by 3 bases and J by 1 base, leaving 10 bases between them. The CDR3 sequence: CASSPLGESYNEQFF. As DNA, the CDR3 is TGTGCCAGCTCACCTTTAGGCGAATCCTACAATGAGCAGTTCTTC.

This clonotype was seen repeatedly, ten times or more. V is TRBV15 and J is TRBJ2-2; 7 nucleotides line up with TRBD2. J lost 5 bases, V lost 3 bases, and 9 bases had no gene match. Germline CDR1 reads LNHNV; CDR2 reads YYDKDF (reference sequence). CDR3 length: 16 amino acids. This CDR3 is CATSRGGRDWTGELFF. In DNA form, the CDR3 reads TGTGCCACCAGCAGGGGAGGGAGAGATTGGACCGGGGAGCTGTTTTTT. The entire variable domain, with the rest obtained from reference TRBV15 and TRBJ2-2, is as follows: DAMVIQNPRYQVTQFGKPVTLSCSQTLNHNVMYWYQQKSSQAPKLLFHYYDKDFNNEADTPDNFQSRRPNTSFCFLDIRSPGLGDTAMYLCATSRGGRDWTGELFFGEGSRLTVL.

This clonotype was picked up many times. The gene calls are TRBV20-1 and TRBJ1-1, with TRBD1 matching 10 bases. CDR1 and CDR2 from the germline V gene are DFQATT and SNEGSKA (reference sequence). V was pared by 6 bases and J by 4 bases, with 14 bases of the junction left unmatched. The CDR3 extends over 16 amino acids. CDR3 nucleotide sequence: TGCAGTGCCGTTCGATTGGGGACAGGGGTGGGCACTGAAGCTTTCTTT. Translated: CSAVRLGTGVGTEAFF.